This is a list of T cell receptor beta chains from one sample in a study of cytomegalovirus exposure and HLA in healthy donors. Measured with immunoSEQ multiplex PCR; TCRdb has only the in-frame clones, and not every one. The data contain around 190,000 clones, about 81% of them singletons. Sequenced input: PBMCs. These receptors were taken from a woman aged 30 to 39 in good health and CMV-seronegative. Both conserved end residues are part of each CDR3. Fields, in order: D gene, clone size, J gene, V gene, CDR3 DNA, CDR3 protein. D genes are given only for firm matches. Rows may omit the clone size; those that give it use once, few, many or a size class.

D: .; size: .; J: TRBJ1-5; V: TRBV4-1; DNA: TGCGCCAGCAGCGAACACGCAGGGAGCAATCAGCCCCAGCATTTT; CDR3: CASSEHAGSNQPQHF
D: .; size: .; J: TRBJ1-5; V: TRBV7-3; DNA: TGTGCCAGCAGCAGCCCTGATAGGGGTGGCAATCAGCCCCAGCATTTT; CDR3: CASSSPDRGGNQPQHF
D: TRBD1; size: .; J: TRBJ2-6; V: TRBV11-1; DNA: TGTGCCAGCAGCCGAGGACAGGGATCTGGGGCCAACGTCCTGACTTTC; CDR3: CASSRGQGSGANVLTF
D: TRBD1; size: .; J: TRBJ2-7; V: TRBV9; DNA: TGTGCCAGCAGCCCACAACAGGGGGCTGACGAGCAGTACTTC; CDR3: CASSPQQGADEQYF
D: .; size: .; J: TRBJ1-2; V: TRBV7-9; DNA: TGTGCCAGCAGCTTCCTCGGGGAGGGTCTCTATGGCTACACCTTC; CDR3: CASSFLGEGLYGYTF
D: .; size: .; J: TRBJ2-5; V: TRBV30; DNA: TGTGCCTGGAGGAGGGGGTACAGACGGTTCGGGGAGACCCAGTACTTC; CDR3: CAWRRGYRRFGETQYF
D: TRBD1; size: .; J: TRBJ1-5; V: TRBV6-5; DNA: TGTGCCAGCAGTCGACAGGGCAACAATCAGCCCCAGCATTTT; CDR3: CASSRQGNNQPQHF
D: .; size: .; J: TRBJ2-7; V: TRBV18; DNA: TGTGCCAGCTCACCAGAAGGGAGGTCCTCCTACGAGCAGTACTTC; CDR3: CASSPEGRSSYEQYF
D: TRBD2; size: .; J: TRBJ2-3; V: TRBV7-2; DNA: TGTGCCAGCAGCCCTACTGCAAGCGGGGGCACAGATACGCAGTATTTT; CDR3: CASSPTASGGTDTQYF
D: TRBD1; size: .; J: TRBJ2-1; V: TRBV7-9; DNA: TGTGCCAGCAGCGTGACAGGGTATGAGCAGTTCTTC; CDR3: CASSVTGYEQFF
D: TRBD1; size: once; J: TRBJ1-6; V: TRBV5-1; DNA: TGCGCCAGCAGCCCAGGGACAGCCTCGTCCTACCCCCTCCACTTT; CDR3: CASSPGTASSYPLHF
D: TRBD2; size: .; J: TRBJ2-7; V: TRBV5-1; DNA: TGCGCCAGCAGCTTGGCTTCGGAGCGGGGGCTCTACGAGCAGTACTTC; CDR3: CASSLASERGLYEQYF
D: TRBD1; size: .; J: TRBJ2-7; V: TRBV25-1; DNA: TGTGCCAGCAGCCGGACAGGCCTCTACGAGCAGTACTTC; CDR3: CASSRTGLYEQYF
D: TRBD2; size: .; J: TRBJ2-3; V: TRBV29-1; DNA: TGCAGCACCCCGGGACTAGCGGGACTATCAGATACGCAGTATTTT; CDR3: CSTPGLAGLSDTQYF
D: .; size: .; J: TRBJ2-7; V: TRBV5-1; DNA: TGCGCCAGCAGCTTGCGGGACTTTAGCTCCTACGAGCAGTACTTC; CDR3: CASSLRDFSSYEQYF
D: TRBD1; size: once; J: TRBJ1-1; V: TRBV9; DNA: TGTGCCAGCAGCGACAGGGGGCTAAACACTGAAGCTTTCTTT; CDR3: CASSDRGLNTEAFF